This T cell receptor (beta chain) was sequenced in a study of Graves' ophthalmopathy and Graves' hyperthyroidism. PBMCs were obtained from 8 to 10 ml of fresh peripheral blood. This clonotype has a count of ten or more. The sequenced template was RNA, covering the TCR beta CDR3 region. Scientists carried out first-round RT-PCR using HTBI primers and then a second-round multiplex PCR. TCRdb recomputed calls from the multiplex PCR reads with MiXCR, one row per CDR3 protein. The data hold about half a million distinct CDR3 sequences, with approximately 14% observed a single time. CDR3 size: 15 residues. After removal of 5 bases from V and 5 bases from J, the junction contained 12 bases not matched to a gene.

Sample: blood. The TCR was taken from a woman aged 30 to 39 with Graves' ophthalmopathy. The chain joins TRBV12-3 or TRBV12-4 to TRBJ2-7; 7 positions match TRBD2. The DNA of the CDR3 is TGTGCCAGCAGTCCCCTCGGGGGAGGGCCGCACGAGCAGTACTTC. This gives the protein CASSPLGGGPHEQYF.